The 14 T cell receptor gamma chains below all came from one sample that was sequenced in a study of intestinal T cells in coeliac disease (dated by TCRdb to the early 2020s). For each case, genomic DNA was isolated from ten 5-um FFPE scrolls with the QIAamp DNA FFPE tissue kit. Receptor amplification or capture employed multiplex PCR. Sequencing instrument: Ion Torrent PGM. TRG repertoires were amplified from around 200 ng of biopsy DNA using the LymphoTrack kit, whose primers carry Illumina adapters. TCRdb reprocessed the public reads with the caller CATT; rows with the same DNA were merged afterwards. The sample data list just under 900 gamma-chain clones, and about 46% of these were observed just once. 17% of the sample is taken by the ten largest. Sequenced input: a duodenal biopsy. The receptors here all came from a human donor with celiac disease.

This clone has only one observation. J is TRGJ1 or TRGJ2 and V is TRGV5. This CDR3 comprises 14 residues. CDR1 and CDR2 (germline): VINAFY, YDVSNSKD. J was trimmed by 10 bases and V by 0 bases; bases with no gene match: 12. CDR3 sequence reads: CATWDRPFIIKKLF. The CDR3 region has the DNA TGTGCCACCTGGGACAGGCCGTTTATTATAAAGAAACTCTTT.

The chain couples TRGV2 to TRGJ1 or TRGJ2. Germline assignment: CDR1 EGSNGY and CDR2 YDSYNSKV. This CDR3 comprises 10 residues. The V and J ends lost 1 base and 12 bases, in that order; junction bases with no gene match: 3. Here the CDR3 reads CATWDGGKLF. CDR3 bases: TGTGCCACCTGGGACGGCGGGAAACTCTTT.

The CDR3: CAAWDPDRGTGISYKKLF. The CDR3 bases are TGTGCTGCGTGGGATCCCGACAGAGGTACCGGAATTAGTTATAAGAAACTCTTT. The genes are TRGV10 and TRGJ1 or TRGJ2. TRGV10 carries the ORF label, with uncertain function. This CDR3 has 18 residues. Trimming removed 8 bases from V and 6 bases from J; junction bases left unmatched: 26.

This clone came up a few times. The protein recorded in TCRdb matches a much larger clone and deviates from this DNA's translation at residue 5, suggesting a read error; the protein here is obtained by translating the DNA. CDR3 residues: CACWVRHWYTTGWFKIF. CDR3 nucleotides: TGTGCCTGCTGGGTTAGGCATTGGTATACCACTGGTTGGTTCAAGATATTT. The gene calls are TRGV11 and TRGJP1. TRGV11 is an ORF; its function is uncertain. CDR3 length equals 17 residues.

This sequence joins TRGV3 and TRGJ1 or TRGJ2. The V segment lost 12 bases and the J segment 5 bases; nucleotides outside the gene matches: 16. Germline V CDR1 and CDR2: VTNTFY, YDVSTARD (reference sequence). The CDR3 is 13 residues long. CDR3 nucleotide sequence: TGTGCCGACCTGGGACAGGAAGATTATAAGAAACTCTTT. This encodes CADLGQEDYKKLF.

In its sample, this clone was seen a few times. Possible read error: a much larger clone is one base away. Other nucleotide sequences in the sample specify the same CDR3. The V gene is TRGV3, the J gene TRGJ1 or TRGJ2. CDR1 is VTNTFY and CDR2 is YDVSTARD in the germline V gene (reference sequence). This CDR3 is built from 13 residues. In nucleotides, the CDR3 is TGTGCCACCTGGGACGTCATTTATTATAAGAAGCTCTTT. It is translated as CATWDVIYYKKLF.

CDR3 in amino acids: CAPRDTTKKLF. The CDR3 nucleotides are TGTGCACCTCGGGATACTACTAAGAAACTCTTT. The chain employs TRGV8 and TRGJ1 or TRGJ2. Looked up from germline, CDR1 is VENAVY and CDR2 is YDSYNSRV. CDR3 length equals 11 residues.

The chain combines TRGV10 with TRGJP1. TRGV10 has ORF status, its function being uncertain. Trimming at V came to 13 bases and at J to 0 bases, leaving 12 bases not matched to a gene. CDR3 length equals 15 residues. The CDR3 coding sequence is TGTGCTGACGTGGACAGGTATACCACTGGTTGGTTCAAGATATTT. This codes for CADVDRYTTGWFKIF.

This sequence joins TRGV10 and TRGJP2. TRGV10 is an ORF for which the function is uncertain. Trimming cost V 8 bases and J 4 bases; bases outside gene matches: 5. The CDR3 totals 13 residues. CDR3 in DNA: TGTGCTGCGTGGGCCCCTAGTGATTGGATCAAGACGTTT. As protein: CAAWAPSDWIKTF.

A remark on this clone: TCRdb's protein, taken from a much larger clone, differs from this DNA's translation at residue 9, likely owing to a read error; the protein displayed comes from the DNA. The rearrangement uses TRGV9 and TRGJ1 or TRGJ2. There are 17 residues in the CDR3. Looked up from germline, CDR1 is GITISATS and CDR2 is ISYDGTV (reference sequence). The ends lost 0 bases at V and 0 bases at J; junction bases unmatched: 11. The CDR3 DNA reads TGTGCCTTGTGGGAGGTGCCGGTAGGGAAGAATTATTATAAGAAACTCTTT. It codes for CALWEVPVGKNYYKKLF.

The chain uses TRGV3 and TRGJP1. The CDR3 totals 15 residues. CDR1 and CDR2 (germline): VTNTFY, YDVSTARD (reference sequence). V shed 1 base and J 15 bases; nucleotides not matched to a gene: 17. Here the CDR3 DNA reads TGTGCCACCTGGGACAGTCTCGAGACGTGGTTCGTCAAGATATTT. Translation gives CATWDSLETWFVKIF.

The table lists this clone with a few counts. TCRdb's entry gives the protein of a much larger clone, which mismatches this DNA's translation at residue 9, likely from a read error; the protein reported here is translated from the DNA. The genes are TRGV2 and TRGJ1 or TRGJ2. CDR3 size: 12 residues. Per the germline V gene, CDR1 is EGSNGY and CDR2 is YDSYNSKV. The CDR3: CATWDNYYEKLF. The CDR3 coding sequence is TGTGCCACCTGGGACAATTATTATGAGAAACTCTTT.

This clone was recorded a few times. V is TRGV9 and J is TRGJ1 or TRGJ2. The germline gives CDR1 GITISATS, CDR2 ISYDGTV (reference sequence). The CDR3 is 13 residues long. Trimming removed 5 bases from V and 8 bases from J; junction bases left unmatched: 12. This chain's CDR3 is CALWGGAGHKKLF. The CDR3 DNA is TGTGCCTTGTGGGGAGGTGCAGGACATAAGAAACTCTTT.

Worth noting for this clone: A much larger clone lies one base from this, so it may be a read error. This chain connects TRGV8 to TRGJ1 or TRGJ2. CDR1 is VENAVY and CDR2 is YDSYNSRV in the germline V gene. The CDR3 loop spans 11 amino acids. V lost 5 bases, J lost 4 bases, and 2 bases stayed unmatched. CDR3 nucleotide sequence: TGTGCCACCTGGGGATATTATAAGAAACTCTTT. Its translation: CATWGYYKKLF.